The 20 T cell receptor beta chains presented below share a single source sample, sequenced in a study of blood T cell repertoires in COVID-19. Produced via immunoSEQ multiplex PCR; TCRdb's table is partial and in-frame only. The profile shows 120,000 to 150,000 clones, around four fifths of them singletons. Sequencing used peripheral blood. These receptors all stem from a woman in her thirties or forties with active or convalescent COVID-19.

J is TRBJ2-7 and V is TRBV3-1 (or the pseudogene TRBV3-2); 9 bases are a match to TRBD2. The germline gives CDR1 LGHDT, CDR2 YNNKEL (reference sequence). V lost 5 bases to trimming and J lost 6 bases; unmatched junction nucleotides: 11. The CDR3 covers 15 residues. CDR3 nucleotides: TGTGCCAGCAGCGTATTAGCGGGGGCGCCTAGCGAGCAGTACTTC. It yields the protein CASSVLAGAPSEQYF.

The rearrangement links TRBV28 to TRBJ1-6; D uncertain. There are 15 residues in the CDR3. The germline gives CDR1 MDHEN, CDR2 SYDVKM. Trimming cost V 6 bases and J 0 bases, with 9 bases left between them. The CDR3 region is CASRSDRSYNSPLHF. CDR3 nucleotide sequence: TGTGCCAGCAGGAGCGATCGCTCCTATAATTCACCCCTCCACTTT.

This chain connects TRBV11-3 to TRBJ1-1, with D maybe TRBD1 (6 bases). CDR3 length equals 13 residues. Germline V gene data show CDR1 as SGHNT and CDR2 as YENEEA. V shed 5 bases and J shed 5 bases, with 12 bases lying between them. DNA of the CDR3: TGTGCCAGCAGCCCCGCAGGGGCGACTGAAGCTTTCTTT. Its protein is CASSPAGATEAFF.

This clone was counted once. The rearrangement links TRBV28 to TRBJ1-5; perhaps TRBD1 as D (5 bases). Trimming took off 3 bases at V and 4 bases at J, with 16 bases between the two ends. This CDR3 is built from 16 residues. CDR1 and CDR2 (germline): MDHEN, SYDVKM. CDR3 bases: TGTGCCAGCAGTTTTAGGCAGGGATACTTAAATCAGCCCCAGCATTTT. It specifies CASSFRQGYLNQPQHF. Drawing the rest from reference TRBV28 and TRBJ1-5, the complete variable domain is DVKVTQSSRYLVKRTGEKVFLECVQDMDHENMFWYRQDPGLGLRLIYFSYDVKMKEKGDIPEGYSVSREKKERFSLILESASTNQTSMYLCASSFRQGYLNQPQHFGDGTRLSIL.

The CDR3 loop reads CASSPSVHYEQYF. CDR3 coding DNA: TGTGCCAGCTCACCATCAGTTCACTACGAGCAGTACTTC. The rearrangement uses TRBV18 and TRBJ2-7, with D unclear. This CDR3 region has 13 residues. CDR1 and CDR2 (germline): KGHSH, LQKENI. The germline V and J ends were trimmed by 2 bases and 3 bases, with 8 bases remaining between them.

The chain joins TRBV30 to TRBJ2-1; 10 positions match TRBD1. Per the germline V gene, CDR1 is GTSNPN and CDR2 is SVGIG (reference sequence). This CDR3 is 15 amino acids long. Trimming removed 5 bases from V and 5 bases from J; junction bases left unmatched: 9. The CDR3 coding sequence is TGTGCCTGGGGGCTCGGGACAGGGGTCCACAATGAGCAGTTCTTC. Its translation: CAWGLGTGVHNEQFF.

This clone has a handful of counts. V and J are TRBV6-5 and TRBJ1-5, with 9 bases fitting TRBD1. Per germline, CDR1 MNHEY and CDR2 SVGAGI. The ends lost 6 bases at V and 6 bases at J; junction bases unmatched: 3. This CDR3 has 13 residues. The CDR3 DNA follows: TGTGCCAGCAGACAGGGGGCAAGTCAGCCCCAGCATTTT. Its protein is CASRQGASQPQHF.

The chain employs TRBV14 and TRBJ1-4, with D possibly TRBD1 on 6 matching bases. Germline values: CDR1 SGHDN, CDR2 FVKESK. CDR3 length: 15 amino acids. Trimming took off 3 bases at V and 4 bases at J, with 12 bases between the two ends. CDR3: CASSHTTGHNEKLFF. CDR3 nucleotide sequence: TGTGCCAGCAGCCATACAACAGGGCATAATGAAAAACTGTTTTTT.

This sequence joins TRBV19 and TRBJ2-1, with 11 bases aligning to TRBD1. Germline loops: CDR1 LNHDA, CDR2 SQIVND (reference sequence). Trimming removed 5 bases from V and 4 bases from J; junction bases left unmatched: 4. This CDR3 region has 15 residues. This CDR3 reads CASSSGTGGYNEQFF. The CDR3 DNA reads as TGTGCCAGTAGTTCTGGGACAGGGGGATACAATGAGCAGTTCTTC.

J is TRBJ1-1 and V is TRBV5-1; TRBD1 matches 7 bases. The V segment lost 4 bases and the J segment 8 bases; nucleotides outside the gene matches: 8. This CDR3 spans 13 amino acids. Looked up from germline, CDR1 is SGHRS and CDR2 is YFSETQ. The CDR3 nucleotides are TGCGCCAGCAGCCTGGGGACAGTTTTGGAAGCTTTCTTT. Protein: CASSLGTVLEAFF.

The J gene is TRBJ2-7, the V gene TRBV19, with D possibly matching TRBD2 (6 bases). This CDR3 comprises 13 residues. Trimming took 4 bases from V and 13 from J, leaving 20 bases between them. Germline V gene sequence: CDR1 LNHDA, CDR2 SQIVND (reference sequence). DNA of the CDR3: TGTGCCAGTAGTACGGTACCTAGTGGGGGGTTATACTTC. Residues: CASSTVPSGGLYF. Complete variable domain (other parts from reference TRBV19 and TRBJ2-7): DGGITQSPKYLFRKEGQNVTLSCEQNLNHDAMYWYRQDPGQGLRLIYYSQIVNDFQKGDIAEGYSVSREKKESFPLTVTSAQKNPTAFYLCASSTVPSGGLYFGPGTRLTVT.

The chain links TRBV6-1 to TRBJ1-3, with 9 positions matching TRBD1. Germline V gives CDR1 MNHNS, CDR2 SASEGT. The CDR3 consists of 15 residues. V lost 3 bases and J lost 4; bases outside the gene matches: 4. This CDR3 reads CASSDGTGQGNTIYF. The CDR3 nucleotides are TGTGCCAGCAGTGATGGGACAGGGCAAGGAAACACCATATATTTT.

A single count supports this clone. The genes are TRBV7-9 and TRBJ1-2; D possibly corresponds to TRBD1 (6 bases). The germline gives CDR1 SEHNR, CDR2 FQNEAQ (reference sequence). Trimming shortened V by 5 bases and J by 2 bases, and 12 bases separated the two germline ends. The CDR3 spans 14 residues. The CDR3 protein is CASSPLQGNYGYTF. Written as DNA, the CDR3 is TGTGCCAGCAGCCCCTTACAGGGAAACTATGGCTACACCTTC.

The table lists this clone with a few counts. This rearrangement joins TRBV10-3 to TRBJ1-3; 11 bases fit TRBD1. The germline V gene encodes CDR1 ENHRY and CDR2 SYGVKD. The junction had 10 bases not matched to a gene; V was cut back by 5 bases and J by 4 bases. This CDR3 comprises 17 residues. DNA of the CDR3: TGTGCCATCAGTTCCTCCGGGACAGGGGGGGTAGGAAACACCATATATTTT. It encodes CAISSSGTGGVGNTIYF.

This sequence joins TRBV7-2 and TRBJ2-1, with TRBD2 as a possible D gene (6 bases). This CDR3 has 14 residues. V was cut by 5 bases and J by 5 bases, with 13 bases left in between. Germline values: CDR1 SGHTA, CDR2 FQGNSA. CDR3 DNA: TGTGCCAGCAGCATCTCGGGACTTAACAATGAGCAGTTCTTC. It codes for CASSISGLNNEQFF.

The chain is built from TRBV3-1 (or the pseudogene TRBV3-2) and TRBJ2-2; no clear D gene. V was clipped by 5 bases and J by 5 bases, with 9 bases between them. CDR3 length equals 13 residues. CDR1 and CDR2 from the germline V gene are LGHDT and YNNKEL (reference sequence). The CDR3 region is CASSDPRTGELFF. DNA of the CDR3: TGTGCCAGCAGCGACCCGAGGACCGGGGAGCTGTTTTTT.

This chain links TRBV18 with TRBJ2-1, with D uncertain. CDR1 KGHSH and CDR2 LQKENI come from the germline V gene. The CDR3 is made up of 15 amino acids. V was cut by 2 bases and J by 4 bases, with 12 bases left in between. The CDR3 protein is CASSPFSEDYNEQFF. In DNA, the CDR3 is TGTGCCAGCTCACCATTTTCTGAGGATTACAATGAGCAGTTCTTC.

The V gene is TRBV7-9, the J gene TRBJ1-3, with D possibly TRBD1 on 6 matching bases. From germline, CDR1 is SEHNR and CDR2 FQNEAQ (reference sequence). The CDR3 is 18 residues long. V was clipped by 5 bases and J by 0 bases, with 20 bases between them. For the CDR3, the DNA is TGTGCCAGCAGCCACCTCCGACAGGCTCCCAGCTCTGGAAACACCATATATTTT. Protein: CASSHLRQAPSSGNTIYF.

V and J are TRBV9 and TRBJ1-1, with 10 bases lining up with TRBD1. The CDR3 totals 14 residues. J gave up 7 bases and V 3 bases, and 6 bases lay outside the gene matches. Germline V CDR1 and CDR2: SGDLS, YYNGEE. CDR3 sequence (DNA): TGTGCCAGCAGCGCTTGGACAGGGGGTGATGAAGCTTTCTTT. Its translation: CASSAWTGGDEAFF.

The chain combines TRBV28 with TRBJ1-5; 7 bases fit TRBD1. Germline CDR1 reads MDHEN; CDR2 reads SYDVKM. The CDR3 has 18 amino acids. Germline trimming cut 4 bases from V and 6 bases from J; bases unmatched to any gene: 18. The CDR3 DNA reads TGTGCCAGCAGTTACAAAGATTCCCGGAGGGGGCGCGGTCAGCCCCAGCATTTT. Its translation: CASSYKDSRRGRGQPQHF.